The next 32 T cell receptor beta chains were all read from a single sample in a study of blood T cells in healthy people across ages. A J-beta primer mix and a sample-barcoded 5' primer were used in a second PCR of about 7 to 12 cycles. In TCRdb, the 5' RACE reads were re-called with MiXCR into one record per CDR3 protein. Among around 500,000 distinct CDR3 sequences, 27% were seen once, and the ten largest hold approximately 4%. These data also featured in a second study, about T cells of mothers and their children.

Sequencing was performed on blood. These receptors originate from a boy between 2 and 10 years old in good health.

This clonotype has a count of ten or more. This chain links TRBV12-3 or TRBV12-4 with TRBJ1-6; D uncertain. Between the trimmed V and J ends, which lost 6 bases and 10 bases, there was a span of 13 bases. The CDR3 is 13 residues long. CDR3 protein: CASRYSGVSPLHF. DNA of the CDR3: TGTGCCAGCAGATATTCAGGTGTCTCACCCCTCCACTTT.

This clonotype was seen only a few times. The V gene is TRBV7-8, the J gene TRBJ2-5; 7 nucleotides agree with TRBD1. Germline V CDR1 and CDR2: SGHVS, FQNEAQ. The CDR3 sequence is 16 residues long. The J segment lost 0 bases and the V segment lost 5 bases, leaving 9 bases of the junction unmatched. CDR3 sequence (DNA): TGTGCCAGCAGCCCCCGACAGGGTGGGAACCAAGAGACCCAGTACTTC. Translated: CASSPRQGGNQETQYF.

This clonotype was detected only once. The chain joins TRBV7-2 to TRBJ2-5; maybe TRBD2 (8 bases). Deletions cut 0 bases from V and 5 bases from J, with 19 bases between. From germline, CDR1 is SGHTA and CDR2 FQGNSA. The CDR3 extends over 17 amino acids. In nucleotides, the CDR3 is TGTGCCAGCAGCTTAGCCCCGGGAGGGGGCGATTGGGAGACCCAGTACTTC. This encodes CASSLAPGGGDWETQYF.

This clonotype was detected only a few times. This CDR3 is CSARAGEHYEQYF. In DNA, the CDR3 is TGCAGTGCTAGAGCGGGCGAGCACTACGAGCAGTACTTC. This sequence joins TRBV20-1 and TRBJ2-7; no clear D gene. Germline CDR1 is DFQATT and CDR2 is SNEGSKA (reference sequence). There are 13 residues in the CDR3. The V end lost 1 base, the J end lost 3 bases, and 10 bases lay between the germline ends.

This chain connects TRBV5-5 to TRBJ2-7; a weak D match, TRBD1 (6 bases). Germline V gene data show CDR1 as SGHKS and CDR2 as YYEKEE (reference sequence). The length of the CDR3 is 12 residues. V lost 3 bases and J lost 2, with 6 bases in between. CDR3 sequence reads: CASSWGPYEQYF. The CDR3 DNA reads TGTGCCAGCAGCTGGGGGCCCTACGAGCAGTACTTC. The variable domain in full, completed from reference TRBV5-5 and TRBJ2-7, reads DAGVTQSPTHLIKTRGQQVTLRCSPISGHKSVSWYQQVLGQGPQFIFQYYEKEERGRGNFPDRFSARQFPNYSSELNVNALLLGDSALYLCASSWGPYEQYFGPGTRLTVT.

This clonotype was picked up many times. V and J are TRBV29-1 and TRBJ2-7; weak D call: TRBD2 (6 bases). Germline lookup yields CDR1 SQVTM and CDR2 ANQGSEA. V lost 7 bases and J lost 5, with 18 bases in between. The CDR3 runs to 13 residues. The CDR3: CSGGSTGVNEQYF. Written as DNA, the CDR3 is TGCAGCGGGGGGTCGACGGGGGTGAACGAGCAGTACTTC.

V gene TRBV28 combines with J gene TRBJ2-3; TRBD2 agrees at 9 bases. V shed 3 bases, J shed 5 bases, and the junction held 6 bases outside the gene matches. Germline CDR1 reads MDHEN; CDR2 reads SYDVKM. This CDR3 has 15 amino acids. In DNA form, the CDR3 reads TGTGCCAGCAGTTTCGGGGCTAGCGGGAAAGATACGCAGTATTTT. Its translation: CASSFGASGKDTQYF.

V gene TRBV10-3 combines with J gene TRBJ2-5, with 10 bases that match TRBD1. The CDR3 loop spans 14 amino acids. Germline values: CDR1 ENHRY, CDR2 SYGVKD. The V and J ends lost 6 bases and 2 bases, in that order; junction bases with no gene match: 3. The CDR3 loop is CAIRGQGLQETQYF. The DNA of the CDR3 is TGTGCCATCAGGGGACAGGGGCTTCAAGAGACCCAGTACTTC.

This chain connects TRBV12-5 to TRBJ2-5; the D gene is possibly TRBD2 (5 bases). The J call is uncertain, as TRBJ2-7 better fits the DNA end. Germline V lookup: CDR1 LGHNT, CDR2 FRNRAP. This CDR3 has 12 residues. CDR3 residues: CASGPSPYEQYF. CDR3 bases: TGTGCTAGTGGGCCTAGCCCCTACGAGCAGTACTTC.

In the case of this clonotype: One end of the junction fails to match germline, which may point to a read error. The chain uses TRBV18 and TRBJ2-5, with 7 bases that match TRBD1. Germline CDR1 reads KGHSH; CDR2 reads LQKENI. The CDR3 length is 13 residues. The CDR3 DNA is TGTGCCAGCTCACCGGGACAGCAAGAGACCCTGTACTTC. Translation gives CASSPGQQETLYF.

This clonotype has a handful of counts. CDR3 protein: CASSFNPPLLGGGTGELFF. In DNA form, the CDR3 reads TGCGCCAGCAGCTTTAATCCCCCATTACTAGGCGGAGGAACCGGGGAGCTGTTTTTT. The chain recombines TRBV5-1 with TRBJ2-2, with D possibly being TRBD2 (5 bases). Trimming shortened V by 2 bases and J by 5 bases, and 25 bases separated the two germline ends. The germline V gene has CDR1 SGHRS and CDR2 YFSETQ. This CDR3 has 19 residues.

Many counts were recorded for this clonotype. Germline is not matched at one junction end, which may reflect a read error. V gene TRBV12-3 or TRBV12-4 combines with J gene TRBJ1-4; D possibly corresponds to TRBD1 (6 bases). The CDR3 contains 13 residues. CDR3 in amino acids: CASRLGGAEKLFF. The CDR3 DNA follows: TGTGCCAGCAGGTTAGGGGGGGCCGAAAAACTGTTTTTT.

A few counts support this clonotype. V and J are TRBV3-1 and TRBJ2-7; D is perhaps TRBD1 or TRBD2 (5 bases each). The CDR3 runs 13 residues. CDR1 is LGHDT and CDR2 is YNNKEL in the germline V gene (reference sequence). V lost 3 bases and J lost 3, with 9 bases in between. The CDR3 protein is CASSQGPYYEQYF. The CDR3 DNA reads as TGTGCCAGCAGCCAGGGACCATACTACGAGCAGTACTTC.

This sequence joins TRBV5-1 and TRBJ2-5; a weak D match, TRBD1 (6 bases). The CDR3 extends over 15 amino acids. Germline assignment: CDR1 SGHRS and CDR2 YFSETQ. Trimming took 0 bases from V and 4 from J, leaving 13 bases between them. In DNA, the CDR3 is TGCGCCAGCAGCTTGGCCGGACAGTATCGAGAGACCCAGTACTTC. Its translation: CASSLAGQYRETQYF.

About this clonotype: Given the absence of the conserved phenylalanine or tryptophan at the CDR3 end, a read error is likely. This chain links TRBV9 with TRBJ2-5; D is uncertain. CDR1 SGDLS and CDR2 YYNGEE come from the germline V gene. V lost 1 base and J 7 bases, leaving 11 bases between the germline ends. This CDR3 contains 13 residues. The CDR3 protein is CASSVLDAGTQYS. The CDR3 coding sequence is TGTGCCAGCAGCGTACTCGATGCAGGGACCCAGTACTCC.

This clonotype was detected a few times. The chain links TRBV2 to TRBJ2-7; possible D gene TRBD2, 6 bases. Germline loops: CDR1 SNHLY, CDR2 FYNNEI. The CDR3 has 15 residues. V lost 3 bases, J lost 1 base, and 13 bases lay in between. The DNA of the CDR3 is TGTGCCAGCAGTGACCCGGGAGATCATTCCTACGAGCAGTACTTC. Translated, it gives CASSDPGDHSYEQYF.

This clonotype has a handful of counts. The chain carries TRBV7-2 and TRBJ2-2; no clear D gene. The germline V gene has CDR1 SGHTA and CDR2 FQGNSA. The CDR3 length is 15 residues. V lost 4 bases and J lost 7, with 16 bases in between. The CDR3 nucleotides read TGTGCCAGCAGCTCTTCGGACCTGGGCGGCGGGGAGCTGTTTTTT. Its protein is CASSSSDLGGGELFF.

This clonotype appeared a few times. The rearrangement joins TRBV12-3 or TRBV12-4 to TRBJ2-5, with a possible D match to TRBD2 (5 bases). The last part of the DNA fits TRBJ2-1 better; the J call may be wrong. The CDR3 consists of 12 residues. The CDR3 DNA is TGTGCCAGCACCCCGGGTCGAGGGGAGCAGTTCTTC. Its protein product is CASTPGRGEQFF.

The CDR3 nucleotides read TGTGCCAGCGCGAACCAGGGCACAGATACGCAGTATTTT. This encodes CASANQGTDTQYF. This sequence joins TRBV6-5 and TRBJ2-3; no reliable D call. Trimming stripped 8 bases from V and 1 base from J, with 10 bases between. Germline V gives CDR1 MNHEY, CDR2 SVGAGI. The length of the CDR3 is 13 residues.

The chain couples TRBV12-3 or TRBV12-4 to TRBJ1-1, with no clear D. This CDR3 comprises 14 residues. Between the trimmed V and J ends, which lost 3 bases and 1 base, there was a span of 9 bases. The CDR3 is CASSFPGENTEAFF. The CDR3 nucleotides are TGTGCCAGCAGTTTCCCCGGGGAGAACACTGAAGCTTTCTTT.

This rearrangement joins TRBV29-1 to TRBJ2-7, with TRBD2 matching 8 bases. This CDR3 has 13 amino acids. Germline CDR1 and CDR2: SQVTM and ANQGSEA. Losses at the gene ends were 7 bases for V and 7 bases for J; bases not matched to a gene: 12. The CDR3 bases are TGCAGCGGATATAGCGGGACCCGGAATGAGCAGTACTTC. Residues: CSGYSGTRNEQYF.

The chain's CDR3 is CASSLDTVGIYGYTF. CDR3 sequence (DNA): TGTGCCAGCAGCCTTGACACGGTGGGGATCTATGGCTACACCTTC. This rearrangement joins TRBV6-5 to TRBJ1-2; D is unclear. CDR3 length: 15 amino acids. In germline, CDR1 is MNHEY, CDR2 SVGAGI. V lost 6 bases and J lost 4, with 18 bases in between.

The chain employs TRBV7-9 and TRBJ2-7; tentatively, D is TRBD2 (5 bases). The V gene lost 7 bases and the J gene lost 10 bases, with 26 bases spanning the gap. Germline V gene sequence: CDR1 SEHNR, CDR2 FQNEAQ (reference sequence). The CDR3 runs to 15 residues. CDR3 in DNA: TGTGCCAGCACCCCGAGCGGTCTCCTTAAAGAGAACCAGTACTTC. This translates into CASTPSGLLKENQYF.

This clonotype has a single count. CDR3: CASSPATGFENTEAFF. Here the CDR3 DNA reads TGCGCCAGCAGCCCCGCAACGGGATTCGAGAACACTGAAGCTTTCTTT. V is TRBV5-1 and J is TRBJ1-1; D remains ambiguous. CDR3 size: 16 residues. Germline V gives CDR1 SGHRS, CDR2 YFSETQ. V lost 4 bases and J 1 base, leaving 17 bases between the germline ends.

The V gene is TRBV4-1, the J gene TRBJ2-7; 7 bases line up with TRBD2. This CDR3 has 14 amino acids. The J segment lost 2 bases and the V segment lost 4 bases, leaving 5 bases of the junction unmatched. Looked up from germline, CDR1 is MGHRA and CDR2 is YSYEKL. CDR3 region: CASSLIAGPYEQYF. The DNA for the CDR3 is TGCGCCAGCAGCCTAATAGCGGGCCCCTACGAGCAGTACTTC.

The V and J genes are TRBV9 and TRBJ1-5, with D hard to call. The CDR3 has 12 residues. Germline V gives CDR1 SGDLS, CDR2 YYNGEE. Trimming removed 7 bases from V and 1 base from J, with 6 bases in between. CDR3 sequence (DNA): TGTGCCAGCGGGAGGAGCAATCAGCCCCAGCATTTT. It translates to CASGRSNQPQHF.

A few counts support this clonotype. The chain is built from TRBV25-1 and TRBJ2-7, with D tentatively TRBD2 (5 bases). The germline V gene encodes CDR1 MGHDK and CDR2 SYGVNS. The V end lost 2 bases, the J end lost 4 bases, and 6 bases lay between the germline ends. The length of the CDR3 is 12 residues. This CDR3 reads CASSEGGYEQYF. DNA for the CDR3: TGTGCCAGCAGTGAAGGCGGGTACGAGCAGTACTTC.

This clonotype was seen a few times. J is TRBJ1-1 and V is TRBV14; D possibly corresponds to TRBD1 (5 bases). This CDR3 has 12 amino acids. Trimming removed 7 bases from V and 5 bases from J, with 11 bases in between. The V gene's germline CDR1 is SGHDN and CDR2 FVKESK. The CDR3 region has the DNA TGTGCCAGCAAGTGGGGCGGGACTGAAGCTTTCTTT. This translates into CASKWGGTEAFF.

The chain combines TRBV6-5 with TRBJ1-1, with 7 bases that match TRBD1. V lost 7 bases, J lost 5 bases, and 10 bases stayed unmatched. In germline, CDR1 is MNHEY, CDR2 SVGAGI. The CDR3 length is 14 residues. The CDR3 reads CASTKQGVGTEAFF. CDR3 DNA: TGTGCCAGCACTAAGCAGGGGGTCGGGACTGAAGCTTTCTTT.

V usage is TRBV5-1 and J usage is TRBJ1-1, with D hard to call. Germline V gene data show CDR1 as SGHRS and CDR2 as YFSETQ. With 3 bases removed from V and 0 bases from J, the gap between germline ends came to 6 bases. CDR3 length: 13 amino acids. CDR3 in DNA: TGCGCCAGCAGCTGGGAACTGAACACTGAAGCTTTCTTT. Residues: CASSWELNTEAFF.

This clonotype occurred a few times. The V and J genes are TRBV7-2 and TRBJ2-1; tentatively, D is TRBD1 or TRBD2 (5 bases each). CDR3 length: 15 residues. V was clipped by 5 bases and J by 8 bases, with 19 bases between them. CDR1 is SGHTA and CDR2 is FQGNSA in the germline V gene. The DNA of the CDR3 is TGTGCCAGCAGCCCCGCAGGGAGCCTCAGATATGAGCAGTTCTTC. This sequence encodes CASSPAGSLRYEQFF.

This clonotype has ten or more counts. The chain uses TRBV12-3 or TRBV12-4 and TRBJ1-6; 9 positions agree with TRBD1. CDR3 length equals 15 residues. J was trimmed by 7 bases and V by 4 bases; bases with no gene match: 5. CDR3 bases: TGTGCCAGCAGTTCCCCGGGACAGGGCAATTCACCCCTCCACTTT. It translates to CASSSPGQGNSPLHF.